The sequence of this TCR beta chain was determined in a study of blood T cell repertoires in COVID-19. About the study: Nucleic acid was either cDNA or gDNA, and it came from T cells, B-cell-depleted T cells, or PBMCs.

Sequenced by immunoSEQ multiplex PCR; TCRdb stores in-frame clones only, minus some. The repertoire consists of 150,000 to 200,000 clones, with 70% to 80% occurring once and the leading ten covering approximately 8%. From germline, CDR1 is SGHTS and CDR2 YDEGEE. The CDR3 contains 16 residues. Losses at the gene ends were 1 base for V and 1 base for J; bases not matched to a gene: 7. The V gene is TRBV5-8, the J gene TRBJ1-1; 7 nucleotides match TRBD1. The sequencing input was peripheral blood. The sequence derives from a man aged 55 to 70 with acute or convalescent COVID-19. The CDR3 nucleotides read TGTGCCAGCAGCTTGTACAGGGGAGATAGGAACACTGAAGCTTTCTTT. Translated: CASSLYRGDRNTEAFF.